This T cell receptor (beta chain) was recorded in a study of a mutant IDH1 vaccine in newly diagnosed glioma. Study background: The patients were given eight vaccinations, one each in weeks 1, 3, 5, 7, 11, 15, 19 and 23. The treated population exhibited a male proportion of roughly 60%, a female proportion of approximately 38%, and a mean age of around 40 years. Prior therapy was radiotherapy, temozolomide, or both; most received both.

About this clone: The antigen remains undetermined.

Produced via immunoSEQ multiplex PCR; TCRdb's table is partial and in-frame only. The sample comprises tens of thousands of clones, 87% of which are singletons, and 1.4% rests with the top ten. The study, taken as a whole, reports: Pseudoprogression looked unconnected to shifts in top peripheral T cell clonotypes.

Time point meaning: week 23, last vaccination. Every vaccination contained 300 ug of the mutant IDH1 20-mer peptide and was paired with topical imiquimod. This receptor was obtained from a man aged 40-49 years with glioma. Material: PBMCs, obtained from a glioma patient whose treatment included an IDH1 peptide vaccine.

Written as DNA, the CDR3 is TGCGCCAGCAGTCGGACTAACCAAGAGACCCAGTACTTC. Translating it yields CASSRTNQETQYF. The J gene is TRBJ2-5, the V gene TRBV5-1; a weak D match, TRBD2 (6 bases). Germline CDR1 and CDR2: SGHRS and YFSETQ. Trimming took 5 bases from V and 0 from J, leaving 8 bases between them. This CDR3 region has 13 residues.